These 11 T cell receptor beta chains originate from one sample sequenced in a study of siplizumab effects on memory and regulatory T cells. Produced via immunoSEQ multiplex PCR; TCRdb's table is partial and in-frame only. The table shows 37,000 or so clones, with 89% occurring only once. Sequenced input: naive CD4+ T cells sorted from blood. Receptors were obtained from a human donor in good health.

This clone appeared once. This chain uses TRBV7-2 with TRBJ2-5, with 9 bases that match TRBD2. Germline trimming cut 5 bases from V and 1 base from J; bases unmatched to any gene: 8. Germline V gene sequence: CDR1 SGHTA, CDR2 FQGNSA. The CDR3 runs to 16 residues. The CDR3 bases are TGTGCCAGCAGCCCTCTAGCGGGGACCTTCCAAGAGACCCAGTACTTC. Protein: CASSPLAGTFQETQYF. Together with reference TRBV7-2 and TRBJ2-5, the CDR3 gives the full variable domain: GAGVSQSPSNKVTEKGKDVELRCDPISGHTALYWYRQSLGQGLEFLIYFQGNSAPDKSGLPSDRFSAERTGGSVSTLTIQRTQQEDSAVYLCASSPLAGTFQETQYFGPGTRLLVL.

The gene calls are TRBV7-9 and TRBJ1-2; D gene ambiguous. The CDR3 spans 14 residues. Germline values: CDR1 SEHNR, CDR2 FQNEAQ (reference sequence). Deletions cut 6 bases from V and 4 bases from J, with 15 bases between. This chain's CDR3 is CASSLTTGVYGYTF. The CDR3 coding sequence is TGTGCCAGCAGTTTAACGACGGGAGTCTATGGCTACACCTTC. Filled out from reference TRBV7-9 and TRBJ1-2, the complete variable domain reads DTGVSQNPRHKITKRGQNVTFRCDPISEHNRLYWYRQTLGQGPEFLTYFQNEAQLEKSRLLSDRFSAERPKGSFSTLEIQRTEQGDSAMYLCASSLTTGVYGYTFGSGTRLTVV.

This chain joins TRBV20-1 and TRBJ2-5; D uncertain. V was pared by 4 bases and J by 4 bases, with 4 bases between. The germline V gene has CDR1 DFQATT and CDR2 SNEGSKA (reference sequence). This CDR3 contains 10 residues. The CDR3 is CSAMRETQYF. The CDR3 coding sequence is TGCAGTGCTATGCGAGAGACCCAGTACTTC.

The gene calls are TRBV19 and TRBJ1-2; tentative D call: TRBD1 (5 bases). The V gene's germline CDR1 is LNHDA and CDR2 SQIVND (reference sequence). V was cut by 3 bases and J by 8 bases, with 13 bases left in between. CDR3 size: 13 residues. The CDR3: CASSIRGSLGYTF. The CDR3 DNA follows: TGTGCCAGTAGTATTCGGGGGTCCCTCGGCTACACCTTC.

This chain joins TRBV11-2 and TRBJ2-2, with no clear D. This CDR3 is 12 amino acids long. V lost 2 bases, J lost 7 bases, and 5 bases lay in between. Germline loops: CDR1 SGHAT, CDR2 FQNNGV. CDR3 region: CASSLLFGELFF. The CDR3 nucleotides are TGTGCCAGCAGCTTACTATTCGGGGAGCTGTTTTTT.

The chain couples TRBV11-1 to TRBJ2-7, with D hard to call. The V end lost 5 bases, the J end lost 4 bases, and 9 bases lay between the germline ends. The CDR3 sequence is 12 residues long. CDR1 and CDR2 from the germline V gene are SGHAT and FQDESV (reference sequence). CDR3 residues: CASSRRAYEQYF. DNA of the CDR3: TGTGCCAGCAGCAGACGGGCTTACGAGCAGTACTTC.

The V and J genes are TRBV7-2 and TRBJ2-4, with D perhaps TRBD1 (5 bases). This CDR3 is built from 14 residues. The germline gives CDR1 SGHTA, CDR2 FQGNSA. V was pared by 2 bases and J by 5 bases, with 10 bases between. CDR3 region: CASSLSGKENIQYF. Written as DNA, the CDR3 is TGTGCCAGCAGCTTATCAGGGAAGGAAAACATTCAGTACTTC.

This sequence joins TRBV15 and TRBJ2-7; TRBD1 matches 8 bases. Losses at the gene ends were 2 bases for V and 0 bases for J; bases not matched to a gene: 15. CDR3 size: 19 residues. Germline V lookup: CDR1 LNHNV, CDR2 YYDKDF (reference sequence). The CDR3 coding sequence is TGTGCCACCAGCAGAACCGGGACAGGCGTCTCCCTCAGCTCCTACGAGCAGTACTTC. Encoded protein: CATSRTGTGVSLSSYEQYF.

This rearrangement joins TRBV6-1 to TRBJ2-7; perhaps TRBD1 as D (7 bases). The germline V gene has CDR1 MNHNS and CDR2 SASEGT. The CDR3 loop spans 14 amino acids. Trimming left V 8 bases short and J 3 bases short, with 17 bases between. The CDR3 is CASAGQSLNYEQYF. The DNA of the CDR3 is TGTGCCAGCGCGGGACAGTCCCTTAACTACGAGCAGTACTTC.

The genes are TRBV6-1 and TRBJ1-1; unclear D gene. This CDR3 is 13 amino acids long. Between the trimmed V and J ends, which lost 5 bases and 1 base, there was a span of 8 bases. Germline V CDR1 and CDR2: MNHNS, SASEGT. The CDR3 nucleotides are TGTGCCAGCAGTCCTCTTAGGAACACTGAAGCTTTCTTT. Residues: CASSPLRNTEAFF.

This rearrangement joins TRBV5-1 to TRBJ1-1; 8 bases line up with TRBD1. The germline gives CDR1 SGHRS, CDR2 YFSETQ. The CDR3 loop spans 14 amino acids. V trimming: 3 bases; J trimming: 6 bases; junction bases outside the gene matches: 7. The CDR3 DNA follows: TGCGCCAGCAGCTATGGACAGGGTAGTTCTGAAGCTTTCTTT. Translating it yields CASSYGQGSSEAFF.